These 14 T cell receptor beta chains originate from one sample sequenced in a study of blood T cells in healthy people across ages. Using a J-beta primer mix together with a sample-barcoded 5' primer, a second PCR was run for roughly 6 to 11 cycles. TCRdb redid the calling of the 5' RACE reads with MiXCR, one entry per CDR3 protein. This sample yields almost 800,000 distinct CDR3 sequences, of which roughly 50% are seen a single time; around 20% belongs to the top ten. Source material: blood. The receptors come from a man aged 25-45 years in good health.

The sample holds a few counts of this clonotype. The V and J genes are TRBV2 and TRBJ2-7; TRBD1 aligns across 7 bases. The assigned J gene may be wrong: the sequence end matches TRBJ2-5 better. The CDR3 extends over 13 amino acids. From germline, CDR1 is SNHLY and CDR2 FYNNEI. The CDR3 DNA sequence: TGTGCCAGCAGTCCGGGACAGAGGGAGACCCAGTACTTC. Translating gives CASSPGQRETQYF.

A remark on this clonotype: Its ends do not fully match the called genes, so a read error is possible. This chain uses TRBV6-2 or TRBV6-3 with TRBJ2-3; D assignment may be TRBD1 or TRBD2 (5 bases each). The CDR3 spans 14 residues. Looked up from germline, CDR1 is MNHEY and CDR2 is SVGEGT. CDR3 bases: TGTGCCAGCAGTTACCCCCGGGGCACGGATACGCAGTATTTT. Protein product: CASSYPRGTDTQYF.

The rearrangement uses TRBV11-3 and TRBJ2-3, with D possibly TRBD2 on 5 matching bases. CDR3 length: 16 residues. Germline V gene sequence: CDR1 SGHNT, CDR2 YENEEA. V lost 0 bases and J 2 bases, leaving 12 bases between the germline ends. The CDR3 protein is CASSLDPGRDTDTQYF. The CDR3, as DNA: TGTGCCAGCAGCTTAGATCCGGGAAGGGACACAGATACGCAGTATTTT.

The chain joins TRBV20-1 to TRBJ2-7; D gene uncertain. The end of the DNA fits TRBJ2-5 better, so the J call may be wrong. The germline V gene has CDR1 DFQATT and CDR2 SNEGSKA (reference sequence). The CDR3 loop spans 12 amino acids. This CDR3 reads CSARKGKETQYF. CDR3 nucleotides: TGCAGTGCTAGAAAAGGGAAAGAGACCCAGTACTTC.

This clonotype occurred many times. The junction departs from germline at one end; a sequencing error may be responsible. V is TRBV7-2 and J is TRBJ2-5, with 7 nucleotides matching TRBD2. CDR3 length: 14 amino acids. CDR1 is SGHTA and CDR2 is FQGNSA in the germline V gene. Here the CDR3 DNA reads TGTGCCAGCAGTTTAGGCGGGGGAGGTGAGACCCAGTACTTC. Protein product: CASSLGGGGETQYF.

This rearrangement joins TRBV20-1 to TRBJ2-1, with a tentative D call TRBD2 (6 bases). Germline V gene lookup returns CDR1 DFQATT and CDR2 SNEGSKA (reference sequence). V dropped 0 bases and J dropped 7 bases, with 19 bases sitting between them. The CDR3 sequence is 16 residues long. CDR3 sequence (DNA): TGCAGTGCTAGAGATGCGCGGGTCGGGAGTGGGAATGAGCAGTTCTTC. Encoded protein: CSARDARVGSGNEQFF.

The rearrangement uses TRBV29-1 and TRBJ1-1; D is unresolved. This CDR3 spans 10 amino acids. The V end was cut by 6 bases, the J end by 6 bases, with 8 bases between. Germline V gene sequence: CDR1 SQVTM, CDR2 ANQGSEA. CDR3 protein: CSVERAEAFF. Here the CDR3 DNA reads TGCAGCGTCGAGAGGGCTGAAGCTTTCTTT. The whole variable domain, remainder taken from reference TRBV29-1 and TRBJ1-1, is SAVISQKPSRDICQRGTSLTIQCQVDSQVTMMFWYRQQPGQSLTLIATANQGSEATYESGFVIDKFPISRPNLTFSTLTVSNMSPEDSSIYLCSVERAEAFFGQGTRLTVV.

This chain joins TRBV20-1 and TRBJ2-1; D possibly uses TRBD1 or TRBD2 (6 bases each). Trimming removed 5 bases at V and 6 bases at J, with 17 bases between. Germline-derived CDR1 and CDR2 are DFQATT and SNEGSKA (reference sequence). The CDR3 length is 14 residues. The CDR3 region has the DNA TGCAGTGCTGGGGGGCCTGCCTCTCCCAATGAGCAGTTCTTC. Protein product: CSAGGPASPNEQFF.

V and J are TRBV4-3 and TRBJ2-1; possibly TRBD2 for D (6 bases). The CDR3 spans 15 residues. Germline CDR1 reads LGHNA; CDR2 reads YSLEER. V lost 4 bases to trimming and J lost 7 bases, with 17 bases between them. This CDR3 reads CASSRGGPPRNEQFF. The DNA of the CDR3 is TGCGCCAGCAGCCGAGGAGGGCCCCCTAGGAATGAGCAGTTCTTC.

With regard to this clonotype: Its ends do not fully match the called genes, so a read error is possible. The rearrangement links TRBV4-2 to TRBJ2-3; 7 bases are a match to TRBD2. Germline V gene data show CDR1 as LGHNA and CDR2 as YNFKEQ. The CDR3 extends over 16 amino acids. CDR3 amino acids: CAGSPGPSGGGDTQYF. DNA of the CDR3: TGTGCCGGCAGCCCCGGCCCTAGCGGCGGGGGAGATACGCAGTATTTT.

The chain couples TRBV15 to TRBJ2-5; D unresolved. CDR3 length equals 12 residues. The ends were cut back, 8 bases at V and 7 bases at J, with 14 bases in the middle. Per germline, CDR1 LNHNV and CDR2 YYDKDF (reference sequence). CDR3 nucleotide sequence: TGTGCCACCTCGATTAGCTCGGGGACCCAGTACTTC. Its protein product is CATSISSGTQYF.

V and J are TRBV29-1 and TRBJ1-4; possible D gene TRBD1, 5 bases. Trimming removed 6 bases at V and 3 bases at J, with 11 bases between. The CDR3 is made up of 13 amino acids. CDR1 and CDR2 from the germline V gene are SQVTM and ANQGSEA. The chain's CDR3 is CSVLGVSNEKLFF. CDR3 in DNA: TGCAGCGTACTGGGGGTCTCTAATGAAAAACTGTTTTTT.

The chain recombines TRBV20-1 with TRBJ2-7, with 12 bases identical to TRBD2. CDR3 length: 15 residues. Germline assignment: CDR1 DFQATT and CDR2 SNEGSKA (reference sequence). V shed 8 bases and J 0 bases; nucleotides not matched to a gene: 8. The CDR3 loop is CSTYTSGGLSYEQYF. DNA for the CDR3: TGCAGTACTTATACTAGCGGGGGGCTCTCCTACGAGCAGTACTTC.

V is TRBV2 and J is TRBJ2-7; D is unclear. V lost 6 bases to trimming and J lost 0 bases, with 15 bases between them. The CDR3 loop spans 15 amino acids. CDR1 is SNHLY, CDR2 FYNNEI, per germline. CDR3 region: CASRAAPISSYEQYF. The CDR3 coding sequence is TGTGCCAGCAGGGCTGCTCCCATTAGCTCCTACGAGCAGTACTTC.